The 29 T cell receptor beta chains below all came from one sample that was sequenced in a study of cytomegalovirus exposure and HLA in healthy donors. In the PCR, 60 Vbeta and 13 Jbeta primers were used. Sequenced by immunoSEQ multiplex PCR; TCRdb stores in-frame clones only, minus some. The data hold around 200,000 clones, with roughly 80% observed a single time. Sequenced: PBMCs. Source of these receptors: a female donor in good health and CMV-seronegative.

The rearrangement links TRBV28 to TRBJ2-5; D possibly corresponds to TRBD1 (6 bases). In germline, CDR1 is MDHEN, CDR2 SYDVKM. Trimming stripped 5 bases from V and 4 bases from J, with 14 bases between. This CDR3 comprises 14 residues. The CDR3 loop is CASSEQGWVETQYF. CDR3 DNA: TGTGCCAGCAGTGAACAGGGTTGGGTAGAGACCCAGTACTTC.

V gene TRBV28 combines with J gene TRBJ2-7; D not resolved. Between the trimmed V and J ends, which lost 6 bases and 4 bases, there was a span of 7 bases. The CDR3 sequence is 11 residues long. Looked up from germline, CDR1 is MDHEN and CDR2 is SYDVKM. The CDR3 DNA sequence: TGTGCCAGCAGGACGGGTTACGAGCAGTACTTC. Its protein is CASRTGYEQYF.

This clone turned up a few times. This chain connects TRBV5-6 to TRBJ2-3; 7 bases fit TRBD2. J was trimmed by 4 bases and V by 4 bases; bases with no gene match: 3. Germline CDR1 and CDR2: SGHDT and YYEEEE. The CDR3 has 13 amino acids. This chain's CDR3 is CASSIGLADTQYF. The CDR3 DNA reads TGTGCCAGCAGCATCGGACTAGCAGATACGCAGTATTTT. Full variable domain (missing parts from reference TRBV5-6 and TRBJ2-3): DAGVTQSPTHLIKTRGQQVTLRCSPKSGHDTVSWYQQALGQGPQFIFQYYEEEERQRGNFPDRFSGHQFPNYSSELNVNALLLGDSALYLCASSIGLADTQYFGPGTRLTVL.

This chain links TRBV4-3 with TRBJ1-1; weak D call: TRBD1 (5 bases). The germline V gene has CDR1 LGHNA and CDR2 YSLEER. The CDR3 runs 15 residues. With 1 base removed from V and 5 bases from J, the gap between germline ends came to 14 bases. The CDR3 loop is CASSQVLPPGTEAFF. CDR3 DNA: TGCGCCAGCAGCCAAGTCCTCCCTCCAGGGACTGAAGCTTTCTTT.

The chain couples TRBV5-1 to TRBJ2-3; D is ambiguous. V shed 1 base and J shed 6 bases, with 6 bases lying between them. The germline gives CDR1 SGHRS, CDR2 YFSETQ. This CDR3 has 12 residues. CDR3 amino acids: CASSLRADTQYF. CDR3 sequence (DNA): TGCGCCAGCAGCTTGCGAGCCGATACGCAGTATTTT.

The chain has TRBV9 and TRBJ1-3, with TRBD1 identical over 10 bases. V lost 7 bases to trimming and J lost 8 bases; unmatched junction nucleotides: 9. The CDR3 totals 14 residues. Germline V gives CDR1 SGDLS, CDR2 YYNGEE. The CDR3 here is CASEQGDRGHTIYF. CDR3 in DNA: TGTGCCAGCGAGCAGGGGGACAGGGGACACACCATATATTTT.

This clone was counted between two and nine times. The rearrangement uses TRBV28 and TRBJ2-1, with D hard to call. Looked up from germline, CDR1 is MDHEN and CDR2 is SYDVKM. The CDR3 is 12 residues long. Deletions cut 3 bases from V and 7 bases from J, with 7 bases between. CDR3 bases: TGTGCCAGCAGTTTCATCCTAAATGAGCAGTTCTTC. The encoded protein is CASSFILNEQFF.

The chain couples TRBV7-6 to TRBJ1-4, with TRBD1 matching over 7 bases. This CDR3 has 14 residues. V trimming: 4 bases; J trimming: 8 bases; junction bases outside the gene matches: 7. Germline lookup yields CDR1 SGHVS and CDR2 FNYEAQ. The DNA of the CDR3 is TGTGCCAGCAGCTCCTTGGGACAGAGGGAAAAACTGTTTTTT. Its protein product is CASSSLGQREKLFF. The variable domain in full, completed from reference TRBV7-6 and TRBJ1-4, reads GAGVSQSPRYKVTKRGQDVALRCDPISGHVSLYWYRQALGQGPEFLTYFNYEAQQDKSGLPNDRFSAERPEGSISTLTIQRTEQRDSAMYRCASSSLGQREKLFFGSGTQLSVL.

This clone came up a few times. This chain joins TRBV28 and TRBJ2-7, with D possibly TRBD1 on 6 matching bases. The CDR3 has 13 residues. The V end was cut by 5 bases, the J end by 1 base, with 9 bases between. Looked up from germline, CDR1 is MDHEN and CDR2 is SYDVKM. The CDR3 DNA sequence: TGTGCCAGCAGTACAGACAGGTCCTACGAGCAGTACTTC. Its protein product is CASSTDRSYEQYF.

CDR3 amino acids: CASTSGGDQPQHF. The CDR3 DNA reads as TGTGCCAGCACATCAGGGGGAGATCAGCCCCAGCATTTT. The chain combines TRBV28 with TRBJ1-5; 7 nucleotides align to TRBD1. CDR3 length: 13 residues. CDR1 is MDHEN, CDR2 SYDVKM, per germline. V lost 7 bases, J lost 5 bases, and 5 bases stayed unmatched.

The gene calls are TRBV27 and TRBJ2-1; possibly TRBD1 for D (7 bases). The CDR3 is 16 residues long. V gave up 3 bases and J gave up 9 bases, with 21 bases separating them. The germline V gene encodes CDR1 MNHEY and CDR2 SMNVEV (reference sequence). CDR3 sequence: CASSLQGGLQAREQFF. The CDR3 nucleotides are TGTGCCAGCAGTTTGCAGGGGGGCCTTCAGGCACGTGAGCAGTTCTTC.

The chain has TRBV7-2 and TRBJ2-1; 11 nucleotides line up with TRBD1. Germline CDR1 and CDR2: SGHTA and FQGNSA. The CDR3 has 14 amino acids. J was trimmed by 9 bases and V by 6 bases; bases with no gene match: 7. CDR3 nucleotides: TGTGCCAGCAGAGGACAGGGGGCCCTAAGTGAGCAGTTCTTC. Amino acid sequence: CASRGQGALSEQFF.

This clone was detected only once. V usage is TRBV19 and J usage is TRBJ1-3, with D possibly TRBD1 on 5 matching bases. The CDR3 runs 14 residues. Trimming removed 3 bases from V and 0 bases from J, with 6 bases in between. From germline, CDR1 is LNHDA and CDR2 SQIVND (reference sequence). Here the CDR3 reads CASSIGGSGNTIYF. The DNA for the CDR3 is TGTGCCAGTAGTATCGGGGGCTCTGGAAACACCATATATTTT.

CDR3 in amino acids: CASSYLENEQFF. For the CDR3, the DNA is TGTGCCAGCAGCTATCTAGAGAATGAGCAGTTCTTC. This chain links TRBV11-3 with TRBJ2-1; D is unresolved. Trimming took 4 bases from V and 7 from J, leaving 8 bases between them. Germline CDR1 is SGHNT and CDR2 is YENEEA. The CDR3 spans 12 residues.

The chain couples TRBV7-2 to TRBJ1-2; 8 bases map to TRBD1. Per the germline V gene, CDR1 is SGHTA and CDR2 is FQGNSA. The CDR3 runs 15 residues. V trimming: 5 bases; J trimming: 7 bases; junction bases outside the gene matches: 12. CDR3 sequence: CASSRTTGDLGGYTF. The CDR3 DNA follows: TGTGCCAGCAGCAGAACGACAGGGGATCTTGGTGGCTACACCTTC.

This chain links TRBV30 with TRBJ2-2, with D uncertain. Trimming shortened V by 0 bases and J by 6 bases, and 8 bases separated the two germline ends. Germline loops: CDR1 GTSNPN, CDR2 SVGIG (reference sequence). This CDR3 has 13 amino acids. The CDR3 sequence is CAWSVRVAGELFF. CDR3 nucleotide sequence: TGTGCCTGGAGTGTACGGGTCGCCGGGGAGCTGTTTTTT.

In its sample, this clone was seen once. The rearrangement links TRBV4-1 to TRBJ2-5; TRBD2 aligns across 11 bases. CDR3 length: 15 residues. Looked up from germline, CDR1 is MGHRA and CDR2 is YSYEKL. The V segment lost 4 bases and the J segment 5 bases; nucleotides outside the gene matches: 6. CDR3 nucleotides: TGCGCCAGCAGCCTACTAGCGGGAGAAGGGGAGACCCAGTACTTC. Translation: CASSLLAGEGETQYF.

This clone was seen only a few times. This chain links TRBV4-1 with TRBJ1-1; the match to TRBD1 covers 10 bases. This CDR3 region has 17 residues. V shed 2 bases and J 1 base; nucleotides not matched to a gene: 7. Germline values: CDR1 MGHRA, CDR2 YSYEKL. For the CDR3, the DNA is TGCGCCAGCAGCCAACCCCGGGACAGGGGTGGGAACACTGAAGCTTTCTTT. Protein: CASSQPRDRGGNTEAFF.

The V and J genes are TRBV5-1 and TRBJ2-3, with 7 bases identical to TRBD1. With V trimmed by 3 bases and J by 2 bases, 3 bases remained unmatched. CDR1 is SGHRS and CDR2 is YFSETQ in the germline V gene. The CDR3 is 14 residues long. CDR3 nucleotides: TGCGCCAGCAGCTCCGGGACAGACACAGATACGCAGTATTTT. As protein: CASSSGTDTDTQYF. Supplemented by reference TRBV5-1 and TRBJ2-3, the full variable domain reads KAGVTQTPRYLIKTRGQQVTLSCSPISGHRSVSWYQQTPGQGLQFLFEYFSETQRNKGNFPGRFSGRQFSNSRSEMNVSTLELGDSALYLCASSSGTDTDTQYFGPGTRLTVL.

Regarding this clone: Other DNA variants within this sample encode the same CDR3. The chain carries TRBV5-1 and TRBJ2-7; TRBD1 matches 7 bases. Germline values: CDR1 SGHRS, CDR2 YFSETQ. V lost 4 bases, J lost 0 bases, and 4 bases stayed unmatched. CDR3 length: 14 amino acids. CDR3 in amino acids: CASSPRDSSYEQYF. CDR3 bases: TGCGCCAGCAGCCCACGGGACAGCTCCTACGAGCAGTACTTC.

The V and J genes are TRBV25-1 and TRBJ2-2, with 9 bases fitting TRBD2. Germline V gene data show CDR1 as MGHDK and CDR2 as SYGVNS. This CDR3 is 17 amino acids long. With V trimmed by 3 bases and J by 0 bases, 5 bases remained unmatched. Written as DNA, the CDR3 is TGTGCCAGCAGTGATCGGGTAGCGGGGGCGAACACCGGGGAGCTGTTTTTT. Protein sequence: CASSDRVAGANTGELFF. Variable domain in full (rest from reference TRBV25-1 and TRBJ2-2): EADIYQTPRYLVIGTGKKITLECSQTMGHDKMYWYQQDPGMELHLIHYSYGVNSTEKGDLSSESTVSRIRTEHFPLTLESARPSHTSQYLCASSDRVAGANTGELFFGEGSRLTVL.

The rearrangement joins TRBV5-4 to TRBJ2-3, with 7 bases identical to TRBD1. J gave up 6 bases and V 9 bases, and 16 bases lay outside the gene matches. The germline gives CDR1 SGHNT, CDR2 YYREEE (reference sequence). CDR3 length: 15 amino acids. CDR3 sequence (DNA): TGTGCCACCCACATTGAGGGGGCGTTACCGGATACGCAGTATTTT. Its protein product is CATHIEGALPDTQYF.

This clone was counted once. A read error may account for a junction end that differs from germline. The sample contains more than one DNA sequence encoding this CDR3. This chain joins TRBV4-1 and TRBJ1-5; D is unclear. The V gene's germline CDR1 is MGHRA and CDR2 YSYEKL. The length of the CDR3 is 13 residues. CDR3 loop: CASSQGPRQPQHF. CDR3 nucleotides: TGCGCCAGTAGCCAAGGGCCCCGTCAGCCCCAGCATTTT.

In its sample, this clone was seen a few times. The CDR3 coding sequence is TGTGCCAGCAGTGAATGGAGTGACGTCGGATCTGGGGCCAACGTCCTGACTTTC. It is translated as CASSEWSDVGSGANVLTF. The chain has TRBV25-1 and TRBJ2-6; unclear D gene. Trimming pared 1 base from V and 1 base from J, leaving 14 bases between. The CDR3 has 18 residues. Per the germline V gene, CDR1 is MGHDK and CDR2 is SYGVNS.

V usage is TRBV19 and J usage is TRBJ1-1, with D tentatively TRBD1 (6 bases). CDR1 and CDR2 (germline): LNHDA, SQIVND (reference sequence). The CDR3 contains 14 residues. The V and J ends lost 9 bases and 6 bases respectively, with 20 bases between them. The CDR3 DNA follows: TGTGCCAGCCCCCCAAGGGGGGGCAAACCTGAAGCTTTCTTT. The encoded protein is CASPPRGGKPEAFF. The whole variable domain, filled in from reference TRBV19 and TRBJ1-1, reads DGGITQSPKYLFRKEGQNVTLSCEQNLNHDAMYWYRQDPGQGLRLIYYSQIVNDFQKGDIAEGYSVSREKKESFPLTVTSAQKNPTAFYLCASPPRGGKPEAFFGQGTRLTVV.

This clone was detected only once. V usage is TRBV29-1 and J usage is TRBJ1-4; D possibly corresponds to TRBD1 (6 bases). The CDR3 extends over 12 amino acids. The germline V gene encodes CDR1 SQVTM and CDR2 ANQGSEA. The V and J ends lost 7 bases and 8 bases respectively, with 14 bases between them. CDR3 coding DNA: TGCAGCGGATTGCAGGGGAACGAAAAACTGTTTTTT. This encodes CSGLQGNEKLFF.

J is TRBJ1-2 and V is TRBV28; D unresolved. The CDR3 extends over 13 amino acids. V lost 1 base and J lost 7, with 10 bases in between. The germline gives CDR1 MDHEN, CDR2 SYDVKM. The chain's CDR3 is CASSLFMTSGYTF. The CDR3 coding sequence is TGTGCCAGCAGTTTATTCATGACAAGTGGCTACACCTTC.

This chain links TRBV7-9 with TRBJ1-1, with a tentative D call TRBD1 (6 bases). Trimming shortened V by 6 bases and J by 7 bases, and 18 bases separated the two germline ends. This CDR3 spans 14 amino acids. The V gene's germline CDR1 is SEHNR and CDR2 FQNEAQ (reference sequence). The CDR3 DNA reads TGTGCCAGCAGGGATGGGACATATCATAGTGAAGCTTTCTTT. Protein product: CASRDGTYHSEAFF. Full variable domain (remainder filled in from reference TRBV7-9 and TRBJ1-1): DTGVSQNPRHKITKRGQNVTFRCDPISEHNRLYWYRQTLGQGPEFLTYFQNEAQLEKSRLLSDRFSAERPKGSFSTLEIQRTEQGDSAMYLCASRDGTYHSEAFFGQGTRLTVV.

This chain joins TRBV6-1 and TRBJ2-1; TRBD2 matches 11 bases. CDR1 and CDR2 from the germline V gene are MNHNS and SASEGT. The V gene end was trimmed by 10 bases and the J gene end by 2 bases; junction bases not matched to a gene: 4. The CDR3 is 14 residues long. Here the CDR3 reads CANQLAGAYNEQFF. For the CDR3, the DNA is TGTGCCAACCAACTAGCGGGGGCCTACAATGAGCAGTTCTTC.